The TCR beta chain described here comes from a study of blood T cell repertoires in COVID-19. Study as a whole: Samples came from the United States, Italy and Spain, spanning acute and convalescent COVID-19. PBMCs, B-cell-depleted T cells, or T cells were the source of the cDNA or gDNA that made up the material.

As originally analysed: Estimates of nucleated cell counts were drawn from the amplification of reference gene primers. Produced via immunoSEQ multiplex PCR; TCRdb's table is partial and in-frame only. V and J calls and clone size are copied from that table; D and trimming were computed from the DNA. The profile covers some 48,000 clones, with around four fifths appearing a single time and about 5% taken by the ten largest. Germline V gene sequence: CDR1 SNHLY, CDR2 FYNNEI. V dropped 4 bases and J dropped 4; count of bases not matched to a gene: 7. This CDR3 has 16 amino acids. The rearrangement links TRBV2 to TRBJ2-2, with 9 bases lining up with TRBD2. The sequence derives from a human donor in a cohort sampled during active COVID-19. The sample was peripheral blood. Here the CDR3 reads CASSGGTSLFTGELFF. The DNA for the CDR3 is TGTGCCAGCAGTGGAGGGACTAGCTTATTCACCGGGGAGCTGTTTTTT.